The 5 T cell receptor beta chains listed next were all sequenced from one sample in a study of monozygotic twins with inflammatory bowel disease. For each CDR3 protein, TCRdb gives one entry from its re-call of the 5' RACE reads, without DNA. The sample's table shows 300,000 to 450,000 distinct CDR3 sequences. The sample taken for sequencing was blood. Every receptor here comes from a human donor with ulcerative colitis or Crohn's disease, or a healthy co-twin of an affected twin (not recorded which).

V usage is TRBV7-9 and J usage is TRBJ2-3. The germline V gene has CDR1 SEHNR and CDR2 FQNEAQ (reference sequence). The CDR3 covers 15 residues. The CDR3 sequence is CASSFFTGDTDTQYF. Full variable domain (rest looked up from reference TRBV7-9 and TRBJ2-3): DTGVSQNPRHKITKRGQNVTFRCDPISEHNRLYWYRQTLGQGPEFLTYFQNEAQLEKSRLLSDRFSAERPKGSFSTLEIQRTEQGDSAMYLCASSFFTGDTDTQYFGPGTRLTVL.

This CDR3 reads CASSLFRPEKDGNTIYF. The V gene is TRBV28, the J gene TRBJ1-3. CDR3 length equals 17 residues. The germline gives CDR1 MDHEN, CDR2 SYDVKM.

The chain has TRBV15 and TRBJ2-7; TCRdb outputs TRBD1, but without DNA this stays unchecked. This CDR3 comprises 15 residues. CDR1 and CDR2 (germline): LNHNV, YYDKDF (reference sequence). This chain's CDR3 is CATSRESGGAYEQYF.

The CDR3 spells CASSLPDSGNYGYTF. J is TRBJ1-2 and V is TRBV12-3 or TRBV12-4. The CDR3 length is 15 residues.

The rearrangement links TRBV12-3 or TRBV12-4 to TRBJ2-4; the D call of TRBD2 rests on TCRdb alone, since no DNA is present to check it. The CDR3 is 14 residues long. CDR3 loop: CASSPLGPKNIQYF.